These T cell receptor beta chains were read from a single sample in a study of blood T cells in healthy people across ages. TCRdb reprocessed the 5' RACE reads with MiXCR, giving one entry per CDR3 protein. The table includes some 1.5 million distinct CDR3 sequences, over 25% detected once. Sequencing was done on a sample of blood. All receptors derive from a young woman in good health. Each CDR3 is given with its conserved first and last residue. Each record gives: J gene, D gene, clone size, V gene, CDR3 protein, CDR3 DNA. A D gene is named only where the DNA matches it firmly. Expanded clones are given a class, and other clones once, few, many or no size at all.

TRBJ2-1 | - | few | TRBV2 | CASGVGLGGNEQFF | TGTGCCAGCGGAGTGGGGCTGGGGGGAAATGAGCAGTTCTTC
TRBJ1-2 | TRBD1 | - | TRBV9 | CASSVEGAGSNGYTF | TGTGCCAGCAGCGTTGAGGGGGCAGGATCTAATGGCTACACCTTC
TRBJ2-7 | TRBD2 | many | TRBV6-5 | CASSYRLAITYEQYF | TGTGCCAGCAGTTACCGACTAGCGATCACCTACGAGCAGTACTTC
TRBJ1-2 | - | - | TRBV18 | CASSPAQLNYGYTF | TGTGCCAGCTCACCGGCCCAACTGAACTATGGCTACACCTTC
TRBJ1-1 | TRBD1 | - | TRBV6-5 | CASSRDRGTGAFF | TGTGCCAGCAGCCGGGACAGGGGCACTGGAGCTTTCTTT
TRBJ2-1 | - | few | TRBV24-1 | CATSDNWGNNEQFF | TGTGCCACCAGTGATAATTGGGGGAACAATGAGCAGTTCTTC
TRBJ2-2 | TRBD2 | - | TRBV4-3 | CASSQASGGHRELFF | TGCGCCAGCAGCCAAGCTAGCGGGGGGCACCGGGAGCTGTTTTTT
TRBJ2-1 | - | few | TRBV27 | CASSFRSPERNEQFF | TGTGCCAGCAGTTTTAGGAGTCCGGAAAGGAATGAGCAGTTCTTC
TRBJ2-7 | TRBD2 | - | TRBV9 | CASSAGLSGGAVGKQDEQYF | TGTGCCAGCTCGGCCGGTCTTAGCGGGGGGGCGGTAGGTAAGCAGGATGAGCAGTACTTC
TRBJ1-5 | - | few | TRBV20-1 | CSASPSLVSRGGNQPQHF | TGCAGTGCTAGTCCCAGTCTGGTATCCAGAGGGGGCAATCAGCCCCAGCATTTT
TRBJ2-7 | - | - | TRBV12-3/TRBV12-4 | CASSFRARGQYF | TGTGCCAGCAGTTTTCGGGCCCGCGGGCAGTACTTC
TRBJ2-2 | - | - | TRBV28 | CASSPGDFDTGELFF | TGTGCCAGCAGTCCTGGGGACTTTGACACCGGGGAGCTGTTTTTT
TRBJ1-2 | TRBD1 | many | TRBV7-2 | CASSLTGGVYGYTF | TGTGCCAGCAGCTTGACAGGGGGCGTCTATGGCTACACCTTC
TRBJ1-1 | - | - | TRBV7-9 | CASSLVRDEAFF | TGTGCCAGCAGCTTAGTCAGGGATGAAGCTTTCTTT
TRBJ2-7 | TRBD2 | - | TRBV7-9 | CASSLAASGRYEQYF | TGTGCCAGCAGCTTAGCGGCTAGCGGGAGGTACGAGCAGTACTTC
TRBJ2-1 | TRBD2 | many | TRBV18 | CASSKGLAGASDNEQFF | TGTGCCAGCTCAAAGGGACTAGCGGGAGCAAGCGACAATGAGCAGTTCTTC
TRBJ2-1 | TRBD2 | - | TRBV18 | CASRSTSGGNNEQFF | TGTGCCAGCAGAAGCACTAGCGGGGGAAACAATGAGCAGTTCTTC
TRBJ2-1 | TRBD1 | many | TRBV10-2 | CASSEQDRGFGEQFF | TGCGCCAGCAGTGAGCAGGACAGGGGATTCGGTGAGCAGTTCTTC
TRBJ2-7 | TRBD1 | - | TRBV4-2 | CASSQGDRRNYEQYF | TGTGCCAGCAGCCAAGGGGACAGGCGGAACTACGAGCAGTACTTC
TRBJ1-1 | - | many | TRBV5-1 | CASSFTVNTEAFF | TGTGCCAGCAGCTTTACCGTTAACACTGAAGCTTTCTTT
TRBJ2-7 | - | many | TRBV4-2 | CASIRVGTHYSTYEQYF | TGTGCCAGCATCAGAGTAGGAACCCACTATAGCACCTACGAGCAGTACTTC
TRBJ1-6 | - | few | TRBV6-5 | CASKRGSNSPLHF | TGTGCCAGCAAAAGGGGCTCCAATTCACCCCTCCACTTT
TRBJ2-1 | TRBD1 | many | TRBV24-1 | CATSDQEDRGVRDEQFF | TGTGCCACCAGTGATCAGGAGGACAGGGGGGTTCGGGATGAGCAGTTCTTC
TRBJ1-2 | - | - | TRBV6-5 | CASGGNVYGYTF | TGTGCCAGCGGGGGTAACGTCTATGGCTACACCTTC
TRBJ1-2 | - | - | TRBV9 | CASSVSGGNYGYTF | TGTGCCAGCAGCGTCAGCGGGGGAAACTATGGCTACACCTTC
TRBJ1-5 | - | once | TRBV28 | CASTLNSNQPQHF | TGTGCCAGCACCCTCAATAGCAATCAGCCCCAGCATTTT
TRBJ2-5 | - | - | TRBV7-9 | CASSLTDDQETQYF | TGTGCCAGCAGCTTAACGGATGACCAAGAGACCCAGTACTTC
TRBJ2-1 | - | - | TRBV5-4 | CASSSPDTYNEQFF | TGTGCCAGCAGCTCACCCGACACCTACAATGAGCAGTTCTTC
TRBJ2-7 | TRBD2 | few | TRBV7-2 | CASSPGWDSGVYEQYF | TGTGCCAGCAGCCCCGGGTGGGATAGCGGGGTTTACGAGCAGTACTTC
TRBJ2-5 | - | many | TRBV11-2 | CASSLDNVMGETQYF | TGTGCCAGCAGCTTAGATAACGTAATGGGAGAGACCCAGTACTTC
TRBJ1-5 | - | - | TRBV7-3 | CASSPSPRNNQPQHF | TGTGCCAGCAGCCCCAGCCCCAGGAACAATCAGCCCCAGCATTTT
TRBJ2-5 | - | - | TRBV24-1 | CATRGSTDEQYF | TGTGCCACCAGAGGTAGTACGGATGAGCAGTACTTC